This T cell receptor beta chain was retrieved from a study of T cell repertoires in cytomegalovirus infection. Whole-study context: CMV infection and matching HLA type were both indicated by public TCR beta signatures.

Per germline, CDR1 DFQATT and CDR2 SNEGSKA (reference sequence). The CDR3 runs 12 residues. Trimming left V 4 bases short and J 7 bases short, with 10 bases between. A remark on this clonotype: Its specificity is not known.

TCRdb processed the reads anew with MiXCR; each CDR3 protein has one entry. The sample shows 200,000 to 300,000 distinct CDR3 sequences, around 9% of them seen only once. Study-level points and caveats: Carriers of CMV and the relevant HLA type were discriminated by public TCR beta frequency. Predominance within the ex vivo response was attributable to HLA-C-restricted CMV-specific TCR beta clonotypes.

This receptor was taken from a human donor in good health (CMV status not recorded). Some clones in this sample may be carry-over from other donors' samples. Sequencing was done on a sample of PBMCs. The chain links TRBV20-1 to TRBJ1-4; the D gene is possibly TRBD1 (5 bases). This CDR3 reads CSANQGFEKLFF. Written as DNA, the CDR3 is TGCAGTGCTAATCAGGGCTTTGAAAAACTGTTTTTT.